The entry below gives a single T cell receptor beta chain sequence along with its context. Antigen specificity is unknown. The entry originates in a study of T cells in Graves' hyperthyroidism and ophthalmopathy. Amplification targeted TCR beta CDR3 regions from RNA transcripts. RT-PCR in the first round (using the HTBI primer set) targeted the TCR CDR3. In TCRdb, the multiplex PCR reads were re-called with MiXCR into one record per CDR3 protein. The data contain around 580,000 distinct CDR3 sequences, roughly a sixth of them seen just once; the ten biggest clones take up 18%. Study outcomes and limitations: A model using 13 V-J features told ophthalmopathy apart from stable hyperthyroidism. Among thyroid clonotypes expanded above 0.001, most also appeared in blood.

Patients aged 18 to 65 with hyperthyroidism were newly diagnosed, with duration under 2 months. PBMCs were collected from an approximately 9 ml volume of fresh peripheral blood. This clonotype was sampled from a woman between 18 and 29 years old with Graves' hyperthyroidism. The sequenced sample consisted of blood.

The CDR3 sequence is CASSEYDLANTEAFF. The DNA of the CDR3 is TGTGCCAGCAGTGAATATGATTTGGCGAACACTGAAGCTTTCTTT. The chain combines TRBV25-1 with TRBJ1-1; D remains unclear. Germline loops: CDR1 MGHDK, CDR2 SYGVNS. V shed 0 bases and J shed 1 base, with 9 bases lying between them. The CDR3 runs 15 residues.